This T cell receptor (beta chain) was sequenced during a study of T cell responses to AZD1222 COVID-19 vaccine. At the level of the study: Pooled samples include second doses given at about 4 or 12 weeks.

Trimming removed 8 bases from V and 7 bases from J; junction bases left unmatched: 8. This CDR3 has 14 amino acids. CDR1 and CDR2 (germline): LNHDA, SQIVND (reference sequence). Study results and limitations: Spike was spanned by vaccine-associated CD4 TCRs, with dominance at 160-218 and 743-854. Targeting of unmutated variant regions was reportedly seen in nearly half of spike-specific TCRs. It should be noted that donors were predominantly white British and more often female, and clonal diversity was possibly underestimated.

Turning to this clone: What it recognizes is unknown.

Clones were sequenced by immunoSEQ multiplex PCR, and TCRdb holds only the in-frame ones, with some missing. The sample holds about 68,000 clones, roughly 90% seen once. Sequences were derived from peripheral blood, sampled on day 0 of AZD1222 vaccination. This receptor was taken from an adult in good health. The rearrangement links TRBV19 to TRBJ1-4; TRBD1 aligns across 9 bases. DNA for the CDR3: TGTGCCAGTCGTCCTGGGACAGGGCCTGAAAAACTGTTTTTT. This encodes CASRPGTGPEKLFF. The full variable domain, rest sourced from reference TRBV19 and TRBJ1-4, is DGGITQSPKYLFRKEGQNVTLSCEQNLNHDAMYWYRQDPGQGLRLIYYSQIVNDFQKGDIAEGYSVSREKKESFPLTVTSAQKNPTAFYLCASRPGTGPEKLFFGSGTQLSVL.